Below are 20 T cell receptor beta chains sequenced from a single sample in a study of blood T cell repertoires in COVID-19. Sequenced by immunoSEQ multiplex PCR; TCRdb stores in-frame clones only, minus some. The table lists some 250,000 clones, about 85% of them singletons. The sample was peripheral blood. These TCRs come from a man aged 25 to 40 who had recovered from COVID-19.

This rearrangement joins TRBV2 to TRBJ1-1; tentatively, D is TRBD1 (5 bases). With 8 bases removed from V and 1 base from J, the gap between germline ends came to 11 bases. The CDR3 contains 13 residues. Germline-derived CDR1 and CDR2 are SNHLY and FYNNEI. Here the CDR3 DNA reads TGTGCCAGCGGAGTGGGGCGGAACACTGAAGCTTTCTTT. Translated: CASGVGRNTEAFF.

The V and J genes are TRBV5-1 and TRBJ1-3; weak D call: TRBD1 (6 bases). CDR1 is SGHRS, CDR2 YFSETQ, per germline. The V and J ends lost 5 bases and 0 bases respectively, with 9 bases between them. The CDR3 totals 14 residues. The CDR3 DNA reads TGCGCCAGCAGTCAGGGGAACTCTGGAAACACCATATATTTT. Translated: CASSQGNSGNTIYF.

The chain combines TRBV5-1 with TRBJ2-5; 10 bases match TRBD2. Germline loops: CDR1 SGHRS, CDR2 YFSETQ. The CDR3 covers 15 residues. With V trimmed by 0 bases and J by 5 bases, 4 bases remained unmatched. The CDR3 DNA sequence: TGCGCCAGCAGCTTGGAAGCTAGCGGGAGTGAGACCCAGTACTTC. This encodes CASSLEASGSETQYF.

This chain uses TRBV9 with TRBJ2-6; D gene uncertain. The CDR3 contains 20 residues. V gave up 4 bases and J gave up 4 bases, with 27 bases separating them. CDR1 and CDR2 (germline): SGDLS, YYNGEE. Here the CDR3 DNA reads TGTGCCAGCAGCCCGGCTCGAGGCCTCCCGCTCTGGCCCGGGGCCAACGTCCTGACTTTC. Amino acid sequence: CASSPARGLPLWPGANVLTF.

The rearrangement uses TRBV7-2 and TRBJ1-3, with 9 bases aligning to TRBD1. Germline CDR1 SGHTA, CDR2 FQGNSA. The CDR3 loop spans 15 amino acids. The trim removed 6 bases at V and 1 base at J, leaving 4 bases unmatched. CDR3 sequence reads: CASRPGQGSGNTIYF. The CDR3, as DNA: TGTGCCAGCAGACCGGGACAGGGTTCTGGAAACACCATATATTTT.

V is TRBV5-4 and J is TRBJ2-3; 9 bases fit TRBD2. V shed 5 bases and J 5 bases; nucleotides not matched to a gene: 9. Germline lookup yields CDR1 SGHNT and CDR2 YYREEE (reference sequence). This CDR3 has 15 residues. CDR3 protein: CASSLSGGPRDTQYF. CDR3 in DNA: TGTGCCAGCAGTCTCAGCGGGGGGCCGAGAGATACGCAGTATTTT.

The CDR3 DNA follows: TGTGCCAGTAGTTACGCCCAGGGGTCGCGTAATTCACCCCTCCACTTT. Amino acid sequence: CASSYAQGSRNSPLHF. V is TRBV19 and J is TRBJ1-6; weak D call: TRBD1 (6 bases). Germline CDR1 LNHDA, CDR2 SQIVND (reference sequence). Trimming took off 5 bases at V and 6 bases at J, with 17 bases between the two ends. The CDR3 consists of 16 residues.

V usage is TRBV27 and J usage is TRBJ1-5, with 9 bases fitting TRBD1. From germline, CDR1 is MNHEY and CDR2 SMNVEV (reference sequence). The ends lost 5 bases at V and 4 bases at J; junction bases unmatched: 6. The CDR3 runs to 15 residues. The CDR3 region has the DNA TGTGCCAGCAGTCCAAGGACAGGGGATAATCAGCCCCAGCATTTT. Its translation is CASSPRTGDNQPQHF.

As to this clone: The same CDR3 also results from other DNA sequences found in this sample. The chain combines TRBV7-9 with TRBJ2-3; a weak D match, TRBD2 (5 bases). The CDR3 spans 14 residues. Germline values: CDR1 SEHNR, CDR2 FQNEAQ (reference sequence). The germline V and J ends were trimmed by 5 bases and 0 bases, with 9 bases remaining between them. The CDR3 reads CASSRGGSTDTQYF. In DNA, the CDR3 is TGTGCCAGCAGCCGCGGAGGTAGCACAGATACGCAGTATTTT.

The V and J genes are TRBV27 and TRBJ1-1, with 7 bases that match TRBD1. The CDR3 has 13 amino acids. The J segment lost 6 bases and the V segment lost 6 bases, leaving 7 bases of the junction unmatched. The V gene's germline CDR1 is MNHEY and CDR2 SMNVEV (reference sequence). The CDR3 DNA reads TGTGCCAGCAGCCAAACCCAGGGGGCTGAAGCTTTCTTT. Amino acid sequence: CASSQTQGAEAFF.

Comment on this clone: At one end the junction does not follow the germline gene, possibly because of a read error. The V and J genes are TRBV6-1 and TRBJ2-3, with 9 bases that match TRBD1. CDR3 length: 11 residues. Germline assignment: CDR1 MNHNS and CDR2 SASEGT. The CDR3, as DNA: TGTGCCAGCAGTGACGGACAGGGGATCCATTTT. This gives the protein CASSDGQGIHF.

V is TRBV5-1 and J is TRBJ2-3; 7 bases are a match to TRBD2. This CDR3 is built from 14 residues. Germline V gene data show CDR1 as SGHRS and CDR2 as YFSETQ. With V trimmed by 9 bases and J by 2 bases, 9 bases remained unmatched. CDR3 DNA: TGCGCCACACAGGCCAGCGGGGACACAGATACGCAGTATTTT. Protein sequence: CATQASGDTDTQYF.

The V gene is TRBV5-1, the J gene TRBJ2-5; D not resolved. Looked up from germline, CDR1 is SGHRS and CDR2 is YFSETQ. The V end was cut by 3 bases, the J end by 3 bases, with 15 bases between. This CDR3 has 15 residues. In nucleotides, the CDR3 is TGCGCCAGCAGCTCGGCGGCTACCGATGAAGAGACCCAGTACTTC. It is translated as CASSSAATDEETQYF.

The V and J genes are TRBV27 and TRBJ2-1; tentatively, D is TRBD2 (5 bases). The CDR3 totals 15 residues. From germline, CDR1 is MNHEY and CDR2 SMNVEV (reference sequence). V was trimmed by 3 bases and J by 2 bases, leaving 11 bases between them. The CDR3 DNA follows: TGTGCCAGCAGTTTTCGGGAAGAAGCCTACAATGAGCAGTTCTTC. It is translated as CASSFREEAYNEQFF.

This clone was observed a single time. The chain uses TRBV7-9 and TRBJ1-3; D is possibly TRBD1 (6 bases). V was cut by 5 bases and J by 4 bases, with 9 bases left in between. CDR3 length: 13 amino acids. The V gene's germline CDR1 is SEHNR and CDR2 FQNEAQ (reference sequence). The CDR3 nucleotides are TGTGCCAGCAGCCTAGGGACAGGAAACACCATATATTTT. Translated, it gives CASSLGTGNTIYF.

J is TRBJ2-3 and V is TRBV5-4; D not resolved. With 0 bases removed from V and 2 bases from J, the gap between germline ends came to 13 bases. Germline CDR1 and CDR2: SGHNT and YYREEE (reference sequence). This CDR3 spans 16 amino acids. DNA of the CDR3: TGTGCCAGCAGCTTGGGACTCCAACCCGACACAGATACGCAGTATTTT. It encodes CASSLGLQPDTDTQYF.

The chain recombines TRBV19 with TRBJ2-2, with 13 bases lining up with TRBD2. Trimming took 6 bases from V and 0 from J; bases not matched to a gene: 4. Germline CDR1 LNHDA, CDR2 SQIVND (reference sequence). The CDR3 has 17 residues. The CDR3 nucleotides are TGTGCCAGTAGAACTAGCGGGGGGGACTCGAACACCGGGGAGCTGTTTTTT. As protein: CASRTSGGDSNTGELFF.

This clone was detected only once. V gene TRBV5-8 combines with J gene TRBJ2-5; 13 bases map to TRBD2. The CDR3 consists of 16 residues. CDR1 and CDR2 (germline): SGHTS, YDEGEE. The ends lost 4 bases at V and 4 bases at J; junction bases unmatched: 7. The CDR3, as DNA: TGTGCCAGCAGCCCCCTAACTAGCGGGGGGGCAGAGACCCAGTACTTC. Encoded protein: CASSPLTSGGAETQYF.

J is TRBJ1-6 and V is TRBV12-3 or TRBV12-4, with D possibly matching TRBD1 (5 bases). The V end lost 6 bases, the J end lost 13 bases, and 10 bases lay between the germline ends. The CDR3 is 11 amino acids. The CDR3 loop reads CASRGLGPLHF. The CDR3 coding sequence is TGTGCCAGCAGGGGGCTAGGGCCCCTCCACTTT.

The chain carries TRBV9 and TRBJ2-5; TRBD1 is a possible D gene (6 bases). V was trimmed by 3 bases and J by 4 bases, leaving 13 bases between them. Per the germline V gene, CDR1 is SGDLS and CDR2 is YYNGEE. This CDR3 is built from 14 residues. Here the CDR3 reads CASSDRDTRETQYF. The DNA of the CDR3 is TGTGCCAGCAGCGACCGGGACACGAGAGAGACCCAGTACTTC.